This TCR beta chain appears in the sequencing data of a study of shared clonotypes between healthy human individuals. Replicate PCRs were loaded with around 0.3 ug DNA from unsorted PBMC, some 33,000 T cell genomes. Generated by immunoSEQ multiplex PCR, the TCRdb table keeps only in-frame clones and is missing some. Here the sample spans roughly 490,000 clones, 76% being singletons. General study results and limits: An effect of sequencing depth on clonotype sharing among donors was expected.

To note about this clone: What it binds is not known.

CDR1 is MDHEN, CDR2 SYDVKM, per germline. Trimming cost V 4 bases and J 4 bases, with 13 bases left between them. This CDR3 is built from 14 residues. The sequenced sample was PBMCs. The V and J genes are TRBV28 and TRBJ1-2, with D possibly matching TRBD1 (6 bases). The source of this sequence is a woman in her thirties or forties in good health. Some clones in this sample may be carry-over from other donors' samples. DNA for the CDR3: TGTGCCAGCAGTTGGGGGGCCTCCCCCTATGGCTACACCTTC. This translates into CASSWGASPYGYTF.